This TCR beta chain was recorded in a study of blood T cell repertoires in COVID-19. Across the study: Sites across the United States, Italy and Spain contributed samples from acute and convalescent COVID-19. From T cells, B-cell-depleted T cells, or PBMCs came the material, which was cDNA or gDNA.

Enrolment of Seattle patients took place during active infection, and they were followed longitudinally. The V end was cut by 0 bases, the J end by 12 bases, with 15 bases between. Germline-derived CDR1 and CDR2 are MNHEY and SVGEGT. The CDR3 contains 13 residues. This clone was detected only once. Original processing notes: Quantification of nucleated cells was approximated via reference gene primer amplification. Here immunoSEQ multiplex PCR was the method, and the copy in TCRdb shows in-frame clones only, minus some. V, J and clone size are those of that table, while D and trimming were read from the DNA. The sample holds around 260,000 clones; around nine tenths are singletons and the top ten take approximately 5.1%.

Sequencing used peripheral blood. This TCR was sampled from a woman aged 60-75 years with COVID-19, enrolled during active disease. The genes are TRBV6-2 or TRBV6-3 and TRBJ2-7; D perhaps matches TRBD2 (6 bases). For the CDR3, the DNA is TGTGCCAGCAGTTACTCGAGGTCCGGGAGTGGGTACTTC. Its translation is CASSYSRSGSGYF.